This T cell receptor beta chain appears in the sequencing data of a study of cytomegalovirus exposure and HLA in healthy donors. Study summary: A previous analysis identified 117 million unique TCR beta sequences derived from some 200 million T cells.

With 60 Vbeta and 13 Jbeta primers, the PCR was carried out. Authors' methods: In a later analysis, some 80 million unique TCR beta chains included roughly 11 million shared by two or more donors. Profiling relied on immunoSEQ multiplex PCR, and the TCRdb table lists in-frame clones only, not all of them. V and J calls and clone size follow that table, whereas D and trimming were derived from the DNA. This sample has about 160,000 clones, with 65% to 70% found just once. This CDR3 is 13 amino acids long. Germline loops: CDR1 GTSNPN, CDR2 SVGIG (reference sequence). V was pared by 1 base and J by 1 base, with 7 bases between. This clone showed up just a few times. What it binds is not known. Study outcomes and limitations: Cytomegalovirus association was listed for about 160 TCR beta chains. Earlier results showed most TCR beta V segments being productive about 87% or about 30% of the time.

This sequence originates from a woman under 30 in good health and CMV-seropositive. The J gene is TRBJ1-1, the V gene TRBV30; D uncertain. Source material: PBMCs. CDR3 in amino acids: CAWSAQKNTEAFF. For the CDR3, the DNA is TGTGCCTGGAGTGCACAAAAGAACACTGAAGCTTTCTTT.